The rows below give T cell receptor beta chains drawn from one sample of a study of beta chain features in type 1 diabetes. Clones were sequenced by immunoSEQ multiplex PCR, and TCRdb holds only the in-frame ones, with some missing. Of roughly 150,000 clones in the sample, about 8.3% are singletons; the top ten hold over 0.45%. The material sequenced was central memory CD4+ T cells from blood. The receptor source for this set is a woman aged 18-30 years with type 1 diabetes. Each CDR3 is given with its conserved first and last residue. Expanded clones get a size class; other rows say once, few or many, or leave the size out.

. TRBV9 CASSELDREQFF
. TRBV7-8 CASSPLTSDGQETQYF
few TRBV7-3 CASSQGGGRGAGELFF
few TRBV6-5 CASSAHYTDTQYF
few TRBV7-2 CASSRRDSYNEQFF
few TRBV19 CASSAGTGQYKNIQYF
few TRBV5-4 CASSLIGTEVEQYF
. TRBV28 CASSPTHLSYEQYF
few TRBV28 CASSSLQGANQPQHF
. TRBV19 CASSTRTSLAYEQYF
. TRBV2 CASSESREGYTF
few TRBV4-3 CASSLDGQGGYNEQFF
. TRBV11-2 CASSLLVSYEQYF
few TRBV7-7 CASSPGREQYF
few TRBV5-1 CASSLEGPPGANVLTF
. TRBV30 CAWSRSGTPYEQYF
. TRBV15 CATSRAQGGPNQPQHF
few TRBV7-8 CASSLMSGGRWNEQFF
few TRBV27 CASSLSPWGVADTQYF
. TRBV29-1 CSVKQGALTEAFF
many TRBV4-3 CASSQTTRSYNEQFF
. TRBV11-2 CASSPGQGFETQYF
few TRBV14 CASSAPGLVTEQFF
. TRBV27 CASSLGQGGQRGAFF
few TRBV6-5 CASSNGKNTEAFF
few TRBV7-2 CASSSGWNEQFF
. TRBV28 CASLRAGGDEQFF
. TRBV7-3 CASSLNPGYGYTF
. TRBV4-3 CASSQDSGGGYGYTF
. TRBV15 CATTRGAGSGNTIYF
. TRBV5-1 CASSEGQKVGELFF
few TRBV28 CASSFQRTGEQYF
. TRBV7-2 CASSSGPGLAAKNIQYF
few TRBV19 CASRVQGDNEQFF
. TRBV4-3 CASSQDGNTEAFF
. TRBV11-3 CASSLVVGGFETQYF
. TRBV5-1 CASSSGQVGTEAFF
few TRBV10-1 CASRPGQGATGELFF
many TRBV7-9 CASIDLRGDTQYF
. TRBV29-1 CSVDGVDEKLFF
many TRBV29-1 CSVLDPLAKNIQYF
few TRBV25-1 CASSPGLAGGETQYF
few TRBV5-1 CASSLELRVQETQYF
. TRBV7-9 CASSLRGGTSGRLYF
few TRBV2 CASSYPPGTGQYF
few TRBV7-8 CASSLGSSGGAYEQYF
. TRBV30 CAWSGLALTNEQFF